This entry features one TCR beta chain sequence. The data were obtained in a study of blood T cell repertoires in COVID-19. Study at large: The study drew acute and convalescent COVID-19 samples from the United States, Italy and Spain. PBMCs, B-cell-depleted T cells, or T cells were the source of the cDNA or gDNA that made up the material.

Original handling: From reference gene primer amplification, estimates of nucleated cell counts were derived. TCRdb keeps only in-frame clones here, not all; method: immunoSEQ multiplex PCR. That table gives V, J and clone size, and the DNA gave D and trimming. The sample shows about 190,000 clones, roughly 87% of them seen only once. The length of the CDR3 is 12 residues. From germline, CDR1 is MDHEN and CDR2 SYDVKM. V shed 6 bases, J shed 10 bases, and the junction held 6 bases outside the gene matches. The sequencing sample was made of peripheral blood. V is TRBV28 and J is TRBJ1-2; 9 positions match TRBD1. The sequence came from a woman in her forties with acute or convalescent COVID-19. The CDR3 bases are TGTGCCAGCAGCCGAGGGACAGGGAACTACACCTTC. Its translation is CASSRGTGNYTF.